A single sample is the source of the 20 T cell receptor beta chains below, sequenced in a study of tumor-infiltrating lymphocytes in primary liver carcinoma. Extraction also yielded germline DNA, while blood RNA was obtained from unsorted whole blood. With approximately 470 ng total RNA as template and a constant-region primer, TCR beta cDNA was made. Libraries of TCR beta came from three nested multiplex PCR rounds with slightly modified ARM-PCR. TRBV1-TRBV30 forward primers paired with a C-beta reverse primer drove the first two PCR rounds, about 9 cycles each. Each CDR3 protein gets one entry after TCRdb re-called the multiplex PCR reads with MiXCR. The sample consists of fewer than 400,000 distinct CDR3 sequences, over 55% of them appearing once. The sequencing sample was made of peripheral blood. The origin of the receptors is a man aged 40-49 years with primary liver carcinoma and hepatitis B virus infection.

The sample holds many counts of this clonotype. The chain recombines TRBV6-5 with TRBJ1-4; 10 bases fit TRBD1. The germline CDR1 and CDR2 sequences are MNHEY and SVGAGI. The V and J ends lost 6 bases and 5 bases, in that order; junction bases with no gene match: 3. The CDR3 is made up of 14 amino acids. The CDR3 sequence is CASSVTGGNEKLFF. The CDR3 bases are TGTGCCAGCAGCGTGACAGGGGGCAATGAAAAACTGTTTTTT.

In its sample, this clonotype was seen a few times. A much bigger clone sits one base away, suggesting this may be a read error. The chain has TRBV29-1 and TRBJ2-3, with D maybe TRBD2 (7 bases). This CDR3 has 14 residues. Germline-derived CDR1 and CDR2 are SQVTM and ANQGSEA. The CDR3: CTQTGGGLTDTQYF. The CDR3 DNA reads TGCACTCAGACCGGCGGGGGCCTCACAGATACGCAGTATTTT.

As regards this clonotype: Germline is not matched at one junction end, which may reflect a read error. The CDR3, as DNA: TGTGCCTGCAGCTTAACGGGGAGGGAGACCCAGTACTTC. Protein: CACSLTGRETQYF. The chain links TRBV7-9 to TRBJ2-5; TRBD2 might be the D (6 bases). Germline-derived CDR1 and CDR2 are SEHNR and FQNEAQ (reference sequence). The CDR3 is made up of 13 amino acids. Filled out from reference TRBV7-9 and TRBJ2-5, the complete variable domain reads DTGVSQNPRHKITKRGQNVTFRCDPISEHNRLYWYRQTLGQGPEFLTYFQNEAQLEKSRLLSDRFSAERPKGSFSTLEIQRTEQGDSAMYLCACSLTGRETQYFGPGTRLLVL.

The CDR3 nucleotides read TGTGCCAGCAGCAATTTCCTCGGGACAGGGGGAGAGACCCAGTACTTC. Translation: CASSNFLGTGGETQYF. The chain combines TRBV11-2 with TRBJ2-5, with 11 nucleotides matching TRBD1. From germline, CDR1 is SGHAT and CDR2 FQNNGV. The CDR3 spans 16 residues. The J segment lost 4 bases and the V segment lost 5 bases, leaving 9 bases of the junction unmatched.

Comment on this clonotype: The junction departs from the called germline gene at one end, perhaps through a read error. The chain combines TRBV11-1 with TRBJ2-1; a weak D match, TRBD2 (5 bases). CDR1 is SGHAT, CDR2 FQDESV, per germline (reference sequence). The CDR3 contains 14 residues. The CDR3 spells CVSSLVRPSYGQFF. Here the CDR3 DNA reads TGTGTCAGCAGCTTAGTGCGCCCTAGCTATGGGCAGTTCTTC. The whole variable domain, remainder taken from reference TRBV11-1 and TRBJ2-1, is EAEVAQSPRYKITEKSQAVAFWCDPISGHATLYWYRQILGQGPELLVQFQDESVVDDSQLPKDRFSAERLKGVDSTLKIQPAELGDSAMYLCVSSLVRPSYGQFFGPGTRLTVL.

The chain joins TRBV6-5 to TRBJ2-1; possibly TRBD2 for D (5 bases). The ends were cut back, 2 bases at V and 9 bases at J, with 17 bases in the middle. CDR1 and CDR2 from the germline V gene are MNHEY and SVGAGI. The CDR3 has 15 residues. As DNA, the CDR3 is TGTGCCAGCAGTTACGCCGTGGACTCACTGAGTGAGCAGTTCTTC. Encoded protein: CASSYAVDSLSEQFF.

This sequence joins TRBV7-9 and TRBJ2-1, with a possible D match to TRBD2 (6 bases). CDR3 length equals 17 residues. V lost 5 bases and J lost 6, with 23 bases in between. Germline V gene data show CDR1 as SEHNR and CDR2 as FQNEAQ (reference sequence). The CDR3 sequence is CASSQSRQPGACNEQFF. The CDR3 coding sequence is TGTGCCAGCAGCCAATCCCGACAGCCGGGAGCCTGCAATGAGCAGTTCTTC.

This sequence joins TRBV7-3 and TRBJ2-1; TRBD2 matches 7 bases. Germline loops: CDR1 SGHTA, CDR2 FQGTGA. Unmatched junction bases numbered 7, after V lost 5 bases and J lost 0 bases. The CDR3 sequence is 16 residues long. CDR3 nucleotides: TGTGCCAGCAGCCCCGCCGGGAGGAGCTCCTACAATGAGCAGTTCTTC. Protein sequence: CASSPAGRSSYNEQFF.

Concerning this clonotype itself: The junction departs from germline at one end; a sequencing error may be responsible. The chain combines TRBV11-3 with TRBJ2-7, with 13 nucleotides matching TRBD2. Per the germline V gene, CDR1 is SGHNT and CDR2 is YENEEA. The CDR3 spans 15 residues. In DNA form, the CDR3 reads TGTGCTAGCAGCCGGGGACTAGCGGGGTTCTACGATCAGTACTTC. Its translation: CASSRGLAGFYDQYF.

This chain joins TRBV6-1 and TRBJ1-6; D gene uncertain. Germline CDR1 reads MNHNS; CDR2 reads SASEGT. The CDR3 consists of 19 residues. V lost 6 bases and J lost 7, with 28 bases in between. CDR3 nucleotides: TGTGCCAGCAGCGACGACCCCGGAAGAGACCAGGACTGGAATTCACCCCTCCACTTT. It encodes CASSDDPGRDQDWNSPLHF.

Details on this clonotype: Because the CDR3's place on the DNA is in doubt, the DNA is left out and the CDR3 is given as listed by TCRdb. This chain joins TRBV29-1 and TRBJ2-2; TRBD2 is the table's D call and was not checked against the DNA. Termini included, the CDR3 measures 15 amino acids. Looked up from germline, CDR1 is SQVTM and CDR2 is ANQGSEA. CDR3 region: CSVGKAGGAPGSCFF.

This sequence joins TRBV7-9 and TRBJ1-2, with a weak D call TRBD1 (5 bases). Trimming took off 3 bases at V and 0 bases at J, with 8 bases between the two ends. Germline values: CDR1 SEHNR, CDR2 FQNEAQ (reference sequence). The CDR3 length is 14 residues. CDR3: CASSLTGANYGYTF. The CDR3 coding sequence is TGTGCCAGCAGCTTGACGGGGGCTAACTATGGCTACACCTTC.

This chain connects TRBV9 to TRBJ2-3; D is perhaps TRBD2 (6 bases). The CDR3 is 14 amino acids. The germline gives CDR1 SGDLS, CDR2 YYNGEE. Trimming shortened V by 4 bases and J by 3 bases, and 12 bases separated the two germline ends. CDR3 bases: TGTGCCAGCAGCCTGATGAGCGGGACAGATACGCAGTATTTT. Its protein is CASSLMSGTDTQYF.

As concerns this clonotype: A much larger clone differs by one base, so this may be a read error. The gene calls are TRBV10-3 and TRBJ2-1; no clear D. CDR1 and CDR2 (germline): ENHRY, SYGVKD. This CDR3 region has 16 residues. This chain's CDR3 is CAISELSGNRYNQQFF. DNA for the CDR3: TGTGCCATCAGTGAGTTAAGTGGGAATCGCTACAATCAGCAGTTCTTC.

The sample holds a few counts of this clonotype. The CDR3 reads CASSYRTSGRRSYNEQFF. The CDR3 DNA follows: TGTGCCAGCAGTTACAGGACTAGCGGGAGACGCTCCTACAATGAGCAGTTCTTC. The V and J genes are TRBV6-5 and TRBJ2-1; 13 bases map to TRBD2. With 2 bases clipped from V and 0 bases from J, the junction kept 4 bases outside the gene matches. The germline gives CDR1 MNHEY, CDR2 SVGAGI. The CDR3 covers 18 residues.

Note on this clonotype: The CDR3 does not end in the conserved phenylalanine or tryptophan, so this is likely a read error. V usage is TRBV11-3 and J usage is TRBJ2-1; D remains ambiguous. CDR3 length equals 12 residues. Germline CDR1 reads SGHNT; CDR2 reads YENEEA. The CDR3 protein is CASNLNANGQFI. The CDR3 DNA reads as TGTGCCAGCAACTTAAATGCCAATGGGCAGTTCATC.

The rearrangement joins TRBV5-8 to TRBJ2-3; 10 bases align to TRBD1. Germline loops: CDR1 SGHTS, CDR2 YDEGEE. The V and J ends lost 3 bases and 3 bases, in that order; junction bases with no gene match: 4. The CDR3 length is 15 residues. DNA of the CDR3: TGTGCCAGCAGCTCCGGGACAGGGGTGACAGATACGCAGTATTTT. Translation: CASSSGTGVTDTQYF.

Regarding this clonotype: A much larger clone sits a single nucleotide away, making a read error possible. As the CDR3 is not closed by the conserved phenylalanine or tryptophan, this likely results from a read error. The V call is TRBV6-5, the J call TRBJ1-2, with D perhaps matching TRBD1 (6 bases). From germline, CDR1 is MNHEY and CDR2 SVGAGI. Trimming took 7 bases from V and 6 from J, leaving 18 bases between them. The CDR3 is 14 residues long. The chain's CDR3 is CASTGTQGLNGYTL. In DNA, the CDR3 is TGTGCCAGCACTGGCACGCAGGGGTTAAATGGCTACACCCTC.

Remarks on this clonotype: This CDR3 is missing its conserved last phenylalanine or tryptophan, likely due to a read error. The gene calls are TRBV5-4 and TRBJ2-7; 9 positions match TRBD2. V lost 0 bases, J lost 5 bases, and 6 bases stayed unmatched. Germline V lookup: CDR1 SGHNT, CDR2 YYREEE (reference sequence). This CDR3 has 15 residues. As DNA, the CDR3 is TGTGCCAGCAGCTTGGTTAGCGGGAGTTCTAACGAGCAGTACTTA. This encodes CASSLVSGSSNEQYL.

Remarks on this clonotype: Germline and junction disagree at one end, which may indicate a read error. The rearrangement links TRBV6-5 to TRBJ2-1; 9 bases agree with TRBD1. CDR3 length equals 13 residues. Per germline, CDR1 MNHEY and CDR2 SVGAGI. The CDR3 nucleotides are TGCGCCAGCAGAGTTGCGGGGACAGGGGAGCAGTTCTTC. Its translation: CASRVAGTGEQFF.